This paragraph covers one TCR beta chain sequence. Its specificity is unknown. From RNA transcripts, TCR beta CDR3 regions were amplified. HTBI primers were used for first-round RT-PCR of the TCR CDR3. Each CDR3 protein is one row after TCRdb ran MiXCR on the multiplex PCR reads. The table lists 200,000 or so distinct CDR3 sequences, less than 20% of them singletons. CDR1 LNHDA and CDR2 SQIVND come from the germline V gene (reference sequence). After removal of 3 bases from V and 3 bases from J, the junction contained 4 bases not matched to a gene. This CDR3 has 15 residues. This specimen belongs to a study of T cells in Graves' hyperthyroidism and ophthalmopathy. General study results and limits: In simple terms, a model built on 13 V-J features told ophthalmopathy apart from stable hyperthyroidism.

Uncontrolled infections, other autoimmune diseases, pregnancy or lactation led to exclusion of patients. Sequenced sample: blood. The clonotype was recovered from a woman aged 45-59 years with Graves' hyperthyroidism. The rearrangement uses TRBV19 and TRBJ2-2; 7 nucleotides agree with TRBD2. CDR3 DNA: TGTGCCAGTAGTATGGGAGCGGGATACACCGGGGAGCTGTTTTTT. Translated, it gives CASSMGAGYTGELFF.